This passage covers 7 T cell receptor beta chains from one sample sequenced in a study of CD8+ T cells in alopecia areata. After pooling, cutaneous lymph node cells were sorted with CD4, CD8alpha, NKG2D, NKG2ACE and other markers. RNA, once extracted, was reverse transcribed into cDNA for use as the sequencing template. Using immunoSEQ multiplex PCR, the repertoire was profiled, and TCRdb retains in-frame clones only, with some absent. The sample has more than 250,000 clones, none seen only once. The source material was CD4+ T cells sorted from a lymph node. The origin of the receptors is a C3H/HeJ mouse with alopecia areata. The mouse strain carries the MHC haplotype H2-k.

In this sample, this clone turned up many times. Genes here carry mouse names. The CDR3 here is CASRSGAETLYF. The covered CDR3 bases are TGTGCCAGCAGATCAGGGGCAGAA. The chain employs TRBV14 and TRBJ2-3, with D tentatively TRBD1 (5 bases). The sequenced fragment ends 4 residues before the CDR3 boundary, so the rest is inferred from the germline J gene. The CDR3 runs 12 residues. V was clipped by 5 bases and J by 3 bases, with 7 bases between them. Germline V gene lookup returns CDR1 SGHDT and CDR2 FRDEAV.

Of note for this clone: Gene names follow the mouse nomenclature. The read ends 4 residues early relative to the CDR3; the germline J gene fills the gap. This chain links TRBV19 with TRBJ2-3; 9 bases fit TRBD1. The germline CDR1 and CDR2 sequences are FNHDT and SITEND (reference sequence). Unmatched junction bases numbered 2, after V lost 6 bases and J lost 0 bases. The length of the CDR3 is 14 residues. The CDR3 bases that were read are TGTGCCAGCACCGGACAGGGGAGTGCAGAA. Protein product: CASTGQGSAE. The full CDR3 protein is CASTGQGSAETLYF.

As to this clone: Here the gene names and germline are mouse. The read terminates 4 residues before the CDR3 end, so the remaining end is supplied by the germline J gene. The rearrangement uses TRBV13-1 and TRBJ1-1, with a possible D match to TRBD1 (5 bases). V was clipped by 2 bases and J by 4 bases, with 9 bases between them. CDR3 length equals 13 residues. Germline assignment: CDR1 NSHNY and CDR2 SYGAGN. The sequenced part of the CDR3 DNA is TGTGCCAGCAGTGAAGGGACTGGCACA. It codes for CASSEGTGT. From start to end, the CDR3 is CASSEGTGTEVFF.

In the case of this clone: The gene names here belong to mouse. The read comes to an end 4 residues before the CDR3 does, leaving the germline J gene to fill in the end. Other nucleotide sequences from this sample produce the same CDR3. J is TRBJ2-1 and V is TRBV31; 11 nucleotides match TRBD2. The CDR3 loop spans 15 amino acids. The V segment lost 3 bases and the J segment 1 base; nucleotides outside the gene matches: 2. In germline, CDR1 is GKSSPN, CDR2 SITVG. CDR3 amino acids: CAWRRDWGNYAEQFF. The sequenced part of the CDR3 DNA is TGTGCCTGGAGGCGGGACTGGGGGAACTATGCT. Drawing the rest from reference TRBV31 and TRBJ2-1, the complete variable domain is AQTIHQWPVAEIKAVGSPLSLGCTIKGKSSPNLYWYWQATGGTLQQLFYSITVGQVESVVQLNLSASRPKDDQFILSTEKLLLSHSGFYLCAWRRDWGNYAEQFFGPGTRLTVL.

Regarding this clone: Mouse gene names and germline throughout. The read ends 4 residues before the CDR3 terminus; that terminus is restored from the germline J gene. This chain links TRBV5 with TRBJ2-2; TRBD2 agrees at 10 bases. This CDR3 is 17 amino acids long. After removal of 1 base from V and 4 bases from J, the junction contained 6 bases not matched to a gene. Germline V gene data show CDR1 as LGHNA and CDR2 as YNLKQL (reference sequence). The CDR3 bases that were read are TGTGCCAGCAGCCAAGTCTGGGGGGGCGCCAGCACCGGG. Translation: CASSQVWGGASTG. The entire CDR3 protein is CASSQVWGGASTGQLYF.

This clone has a handful of counts. These gene names are mouse names. Read sequence stops 4 residues before the CDR3 end, and the germline J gene provides the missing end. Distinct nucleotide sequences in the sample also encode this CDR3. V is TRBV31 and J is TRBJ2-2, with TRBD2 matching 8 bases. V shed 4 bases and J 0 bases; nucleotides not matched to a gene: 1. The CDR3 is 14 residues long. CDR1 GKSSPN and CDR2 SITVG come from the germline V gene. The CDR3 sequence is CAWTLGANTGQLYF. The sequenced part of the CDR3 DNA is TGTGCCTGGACACTGGGGGCAAACACCGGG.

In its sample, this clone was seen a few times. Genes here carry mouse names. From the germline J gene comes the end of the CDR3, since the read stops 3 residues before it. V usage is TRBV19 and J usage is TRBJ1-6, with D possibly being TRBD1 (6 bases). TRBJ1-6 is treated as an ORF (open reading frame) with a function not yet certain. This CDR3 contains 14 residues. Looked up from germline, CDR1 is FNHDT and CDR2 is SITEND (reference sequence). Trimming took off 6 bases at V and 2 bases at J, with 9 bases between the two ends. CDR3 DNA (partial): TGTGCCAGCACGGGGACAACCTATAATTCGCCC. The encoded protein is CASTGTTYNSP. The CDR3 in full is CASTGTTYNSPLYF.